This T cell receptor beta chain stems from a study of blood T cells in healthy people across ages. PCR was performed a second time for roughly 7 to 11 cycles using a sample-barcoded 5' primer and a J-beta primer mix. Unique molecular identifiers of 12 random nucleotides labeled each cDNA. Each of the samples gave a minimum of 2.5 million paired-end reads that contained CDR3. TCRdb processed the 5' RACE reads anew with MiXCR; each CDR3 protein has one entry. The sample carries under 800,000 distinct CDR3 sequences, 35% to 45% recorded once. Healthy Caucasian individuals from Russia aged about 6 to 90 served as donors. Concerning this clonotype itself: What it binds is not known.

General study points: In long-lived donors, naive CD4+ cell counts and diversity exceeded those of aged donors.

This CDR3 has 14 amino acids. The germline gives CDR1 MDHEN, CDR2 SYDVKM. V was trimmed by 2 bases and J by 3 bases, leaving 10 bases between them. This clonotype originated in a woman aged 60 to 75 in good health. The chain combines TRBV28 with TRBJ1-2; D gene ambiguous. The sequenced material came from blood. CDR3 DNA: TGTGCCAGCAGTTTACCGGACGGGTACTATGGCTACACCTTC. Encoded protein: CASSLPDGYYGYTF.